This TCR beta chain was recorded in a study of blood T cell repertoires in COVID-19. Profiling relied on immunoSEQ multiplex PCR, and the TCRdb table lists in-frame clones only, not all of them. Among over 70,000 clones listed, 85% to 90% were seen once. The junction had 3 bases not matched to a gene; V was cut back by 2 bases and J by 2 bases. CDR3 length equals 15 residues. CDR1 is SGHRS and CDR2 is YFSETQ in the germline V gene. The chain uses TRBV5-1 and TRBJ2-2; 7 positions match TRBD2. The sample consisted of peripheral blood. The TCR was taken from a human donor in a cohort sampled during active COVID-19. The CDR3 nucleotides are TGCGCCAGCAGCTTACCTAGCGGAAACACCGGGGAGCTGTTTTTT. This codes for CASSLPSGNTGELFF. The full variable domain, completed using reference TRBV5-1 and TRBJ2-2, is KAGVTQTPRYLIKTRGQQVTLSCSPISGHRSVSWYQQTPGQGLQFLFEYFSETQRNKGNFPGRFSGRQFSNSRSEMNVSTLELGDSALYLCASSLPSGNTGELFFGEGSRLTVL.